The 24 T cell receptor beta chains below come from one sample, sequenced in a study of T cell responses to AZD1222 COVID-19 vaccine. Assay used: immunoSEQ multiplex PCR; TCRdb lists only in-frame clones, some missing. The table has 130,000 or so clones, just over 90% seen once; the top ten hold less than 1%. The input for sequencing was peripheral blood, taken on day 0 of MenACWY control vaccination. These receptors came from an adult in good health.

The chain joins TRBV7-9 to TRBJ2-5, with D perhaps matching TRBD1 or TRBD2 (5 bases each). Trimming pared 1 base from V and 2 bases from J, leaving 11 bases between. Germline lookup yields CDR1 SEHNR and CDR2 FQNEAQ (reference sequence). The CDR3 extends over 15 amino acids. CDR3 nucleotide sequence: TGTGCCAGCAGCTTAGTGGGGGACGATCAAGAGACCCAGTACTTC. Its translation is CASSLVGDDQETQYF.

The count of this clone is one. The V call is TRBV12-3 or TRBV12-4, the J call TRBJ1-2; D is perhaps TRBD1 (5 bases). Between the trimmed V and J ends, which lost 6 bases and 4 bases, there was a span of 12 bases. This CDR3 contains 13 residues. The DNA of the CDR3 is TGTGCCAGCAGCCCCACAGGAGCCTATGGCTACACCTTC. Its translation is CASSPTGAYGYTF.

This chain joins TRBV7-3 and TRBJ2-2; a possible D gene is TRBD2 (7 bases). Germline V gene lookup returns CDR1 SGHTA and CDR2 FQGTGA. This CDR3 contains 16 residues. Trimming removed 2 bases at V and 5 bases at J, with 15 bases between. For the CDR3, the DNA is TGTGCCAGCAGCTTATATGCGGGGGCGGGAACCGGGGAGCTGTTTTTT. It encodes CASSLYAGAGTGELFF.

V gene TRBV7-8 combines with J gene TRBJ1-3, with D hard to call. The CDR3 runs 16 residues. Germline CDR1 SGHVS, CDR2 FQNEAQ. V gave up 4 bases and J gave up 0 bases, with 13 bases separating them. CDR3 in DNA: TGTGCCAGCAGCTGGCGACCGCCCGTCTCTGGAAACACCATATATTTT. This gives the protein CASSWRPPVSGNTIYF.

This clone was found a few times. The chain employs TRBV6-5 and TRBJ1-2; 7 positions agree with TRBD1. Germline CDR1 and CDR2: MNHEY and SVGAGI. The CDR3 is made up of 12 amino acids. V dropped 5 bases and J dropped 9; count of bases not matched to a gene: 6. The CDR3 sequence is CASSLMTGRYTF. CDR3 DNA sequence: TGTGCCAGCAGTCTTATGACAGGGCGCTACACCTTC.

With respect to this clone: The sample has other DNA sequences that encode this CDR3 too. The chain uses TRBV5-1 and TRBJ1-1, with D maybe TRBD1 (6 bases). This CDR3 has 14 amino acids. The germline gives CDR1 SGHRS, CDR2 YFSETQ. Trimming pared 2 bases from V and 5 bases from J, leaving 13 bases between. This chain's CDR3 is CASSFQGLLTEAFF. The CDR3 DNA follows: TGCGCCAGCAGCTTCCAGGGGTTGCTAACTGAAGCTTTCTTT. The full variable domain, completed using reference TRBV5-1 and TRBJ1-1, is KAGVTQTPRYLIKTRGQQVTLSCSPISGHRSVSWYQQTPGQGLQFLFEYFSETQRNKGNFPGRFSGRQFSNSRSEMNVSTLELGDSALYLCASSFQGLLTEAFFGQGTRLTVV.

The CDR3 sequence: CASSPGQGAEYSNQPQHF. As DNA, the CDR3 is TGTGCCAGCAGCCCGGGACAGGGGGCGGAATATAGCAATCAGCCCCAGCATTTT. The V and J genes are TRBV3-1 (or the pseudogene TRBV3-2) and TRBJ1-5; 12 bases map to TRBD1. V lost 4 bases to trimming and J lost 0 bases; unmatched junction nucleotides: 7. The CDR3 length is 18 residues. Per germline, CDR1 LGHDT and CDR2 YNNKEL (reference sequence).

CDR3 sequence reads: CAWNHGSLGLAGGDTQYF. As DNA, the CDR3 is TGTGCCTGGAATCATGGTAGCTTAGGACTAGCGGGAGGGGATACGCAGTATTTT. V usage is TRBV30 and J usage is TRBJ2-3; TRBD2 matches 15 bases. Looked up from germline, CDR1 is GTSNPN and CDR2 is SVGIG (reference sequence). J gave up 6 bases and V 4 bases, and 14 bases lay outside the gene matches. The CDR3 runs 18 residues.

The V gene is TRBV5-4, the J gene TRBJ2-3; 15 bases line up with TRBD2. The germline CDR1 and CDR2 sequences are SGHNT and YYREEE (reference sequence). Trimming took 5 bases from V and 5 from J; bases not matched to a gene: 3. The CDR3 is made up of 15 amino acids. CDR3 nucleotides: TGTGCCAGCAGTCGGACTAGCGGGGGGGGAGATACGCAGTATTTT. Protein: CASSRTSGGGDTQYF.

CDR3 in DNA: TGCAGCGTTGAACGGCAGAGTGACACTGAAGCTTTCTTT. As protein: CSVERQSDTEAFF. This rearrangement joins TRBV29-1 to TRBJ1-1; D is ambiguous. This CDR3 is 13 amino acids long. The V gene lost 2 bases and the J gene lost 3 bases, with 10 bases spanning the gap. Germline V gene lookup returns CDR1 SQVTM and CDR2 ANQGSEA.

V gene TRBV5-6 combines with J gene TRBJ1-6, with TRBD1 matching over 10 bases. Looked up from germline, CDR1 is SGHDT and CDR2 is YYEEEE. V gave up 4 bases and J gave up 7 bases; unmatched junction bases: 8. This CDR3 has 16 residues. CDR3: CASSPGTGATNSPLHF. In nucleotides, the CDR3 is TGTGCCAGCAGCCCAGGGACAGGGGCGACGAATTCACCCCTCCACTTT.

The chain has TRBV19 and TRBJ2-7, with D hard to call. Germline V gene data show CDR1 as LNHDA and CDR2 as SQIVND (reference sequence). V was shortened by 5 bases and J by 3 bases, with 23 bases between the two germline ends. This CDR3 region has 17 residues. The CDR3 bases are TGTGCCAGTAGTCCCAGCACCGCAGCGAGAGGAAACTACGAGCAGTACTTC. Translation: CASSPSTAARGNYEQYF.

The V and J genes are TRBV27 and TRBJ1-2, with D possibly being TRBD1 (6 bases). Deletions cut 6 bases from V and 2 bases from J, with 10 bases between. The CDR3 covers 13 residues. Per germline, CDR1 MNHEY and CDR2 SMNVEV (reference sequence). The DNA for the CDR3 is TGTGCCAGCAGGAGGACAGCGAACTATGGCTACACCTTC. This codes for CASRRTANYGYTF.

This chain joins TRBV5-3 and TRBJ1-1; D gene ambiguous. TRBV5-3 is filed as an ORF, its function uncertain. This CDR3 spans 11 amino acids. V was pared by 5 bases and J by 2 bases, with 4 bases between. In nucleotides, the CDR3 is TGTGCCAGAAGGTCTAACACTGAAGCTTTCTTT. It yields the protein CARRSNTEAFF.

The chain is built from TRBV7-6 and TRBJ2-1; 7 bases fit TRBD1. The CDR3 runs 18 residues. CDR1 and CDR2 (germline): SGHVS, FNYEAQ. V lost 3 bases, J lost 2 bases, and 13 bases stayed unmatched. For the CDR3, the DNA is TGTGCCAGCAGCTTCCGAGCGACAGGGCCGGGGCCCTACAATGAGCAGTTCTTC. This encodes CASSFRATGPGPYNEQFF.

V usage is TRBV25-1 and J usage is TRBJ2-1, with 9 bases fitting TRBD2. The CDR3 covers 13 residues. Trimming at V came to 7 bases and at J to 6 bases, leaving 4 bases not matched to a gene. CDR1 MGHDK and CDR2 SYGVNS come from the germline V gene. The DNA of the CDR3 is TGTGCCAGCATGACTAGCGGACTCAATGAGCAGTTCTTC. It is translated as CASMTSGLNEQFF.

The chain uses TRBV15 and TRBJ1-2, with TRBD1 matching over 8 bases. Germline CDR1 is LNHNV and CDR2 is YYDKDF (reference sequence). CDR3 length: 19 amino acids. V lost 0 bases, J lost 4 bases, and 16 bases stayed unmatched. CDR3 loop: CATSRDLMGQALASYGYTF. CDR3 DNA sequence: TGTGCCACCAGCAGAGATCTTATGGGACAGGCGCTTGCCTCCTATGGCTACACCTTC. The full variable domain, its missing parts supplied by reference TRBV15 and TRBJ1-2, is DAMVIQNPRYQVTQFGKPVTLSCSQTLNHNVMYWYQQKSSQAPKLLFHYYDKDFNNEADTPDNFQSRRPNTSFCFLDIRSPGLGDTAMYLCATSRDLMGQALASYGYTFGSGTRLTVV.

CDR3 protein: CASSLDPTGAQSGYTF. The DNA for the CDR3 is TGTGCCAGCAGCTTAGACCCGACAGGGGCACAGTCTGGCTACACCTTC. The V call is TRBV7-2, the J call TRBJ1-2; 8 bases line up with TRBD1. Germline CDR1 reads SGHTA; CDR2 reads FQGNSA. J lost 7 bases, V lost 1 base, and 11 bases had no gene match. The CDR3 runs 16 residues.

J is TRBJ2-5 and V is TRBV12-5; D is unresolved. CDR3 length: 14 residues. The germline V gene has CDR1 LGHNT and CDR2 FRNRAP. The V end was cut by 6 bases, the J end by 11 bases, with 22 bases between. The CDR3 region has the DNA TGTGCTAGTGGGCCTGGACCGGCCCCGTCGTATCAGTACTTC. Amino acids: CASGPGPAPSYQYF.

The rearrangement joins TRBV13 to TRBJ1-3; no reliable D call. Between the trimmed V and J ends, which lost 0 bases and 4 bases, there was a span of 10 bases. This CDR3 spans 15 amino acids. CDR1 and CDR2 (germline): PRHDT, FYEKMQ (reference sequence). The CDR3 here is CASSLGQSWGNTIYF. The CDR3 DNA sequence: TGTGCCAGCAGCTTAGGACAGTCCTGGGGAAACACCATATATTTT.

The V and J genes are TRBV18 and TRBJ1-1; D gene ambiguous. Germline CDR1 reads KGHSH; CDR2 reads LQKENI. The CDR3 spans 14 residues. The ends were cut back, 2 bases at V and 1 base at J, with 8 bases in the middle. Here the CDR3 DNA reads TGTGCCAGCTCACCATCCGAGGGGAACACTGAAGCTTTCTTT. Amino acids: CASSPSEGNTEAFF.

The chain joins TRBV5-1 to TRBJ2-3; 8 positions agree with TRBD2. J gave up 4 bases and V 4 bases, and 8 bases lay outside the gene matches. Germline loops: CDR1 SGHRS, CDR2 YFSETQ. The CDR3 contains 15 residues. The CDR3 sequence is CASSLAQLAADTQYF. CDR3 bases: TGCGCCAGCAGCCTCGCACAACTAGCGGCAGATACGCAGTATTTT.

This chain connects TRBV5-1 to TRBJ1-5; D unresolved. CDR3 length: 15 amino acids. V lost 0 bases and J 3 bases, leaving 10 bases between the germline ends. Germline loops: CDR1 SGHRS, CDR2 YFSETQ. The DNA of the CDR3 is TGCGCCAGCAGCTTGGGTGAGGGTGCCAATCAGCCCCAGCATTTT. Its protein is CASSLGEGANQPQHF. Supplemented by reference TRBV5-1 and TRBJ1-5, the full variable domain reads KAGVTQTPRYLIKTRGQQVTLSCSPISGHRSVSWYQQTPGQGLQFLFEYFSETQRNKGNFPGRFSGRQFSNSRSEMNVSTLELGDSALYLCASSLGEGANQPQHFGDGTRLSIL.

The V and J genes are TRBV6-5 and TRBJ1-4; 7 positions match TRBD1. V gave up 6 bases and J gave up 6 bases; unmatched junction bases: 7. This CDR3 is built from 14 residues. Germline CDR1 is MNHEY and CDR2 is SVGAGI. This CDR3 is CASRPPGTDEKLFF. The CDR3 DNA reads TGTGCCAGCAGACCACCTGGGACAGATGAAAAACTGTTTTTT.